The 24 T cell receptor beta chains listed next were all sequenced from one sample in a study of T cells in pancreatic ductal adenocarcinoma. TCRdb keeps only in-frame clones here, not all; method: immunoSEQ multiplex PCR. The sample gives roughly 17,000 clones, under 95% of which show up once; about 17% is in the top ten. Selected pancreatic ductal adenocarcinoma patients had undergone surgery without neoadjuvant therapy. The source material was PBMCs. These receptors were obtained from a human donor with pancreatic ductal adenocarcinoma.

CDR3 residues: CAWSVLWGSYNSPLHF. The CDR3 DNA follows: TGTGCCTGGAGTGTACTGTGGGGATCCTATAATTCACCCCTCCACTTT. The J gene is TRBJ1-6, the V gene TRBV30; D uncertain. The V end lost 0 bases, the J end lost 1 base, and 10 bases lay between the germline ends. This CDR3 has 16 amino acids. CDR1 GTSNPN and CDR2 SVGIG come from the germline V gene (reference sequence).

V and J are TRBV5-1 and TRBJ2-7; 11 bases fit TRBD1. Trimming cost V 4 bases and J 4 bases; bases outside gene matches: 10. CDR3 length equals 16 residues. Germline V gene data show CDR1 as SGHRS and CDR2 as YFSETQ. The DNA of the CDR3 is TGCGCCAGCAGCCCGCAGCCGGGACAGGGGGATTACGAGCAGTACTTC. The encoded protein is CASSPQPGQGDYEQYF.

The rearrangement uses TRBV19 and TRBJ2-2; 8 nucleotides align to TRBD1. The CDR3 is 16 residues long. Germline CDR1 LNHDA, CDR2 SQIVND (reference sequence). V dropped 7 bases and J dropped 5; count of bases not matched to a gene: 12. This CDR3 reads CASKRGQGARTGELFF. In nucleotides, the CDR3 is TGTGCCAGTAAAAGAGGGCAGGGGGCGCGAACCGGGGAGCTGTTTTTT.

This chain uses TRBV9 with TRBJ2-1, with TRBD2 identical over 11 bases. The CDR3 length is 18 residues. The germline gives CDR1 SGDLS, CDR2 YYNGEE. Germline trimming cut 0 bases from V and 1 base from J; bases unmatched to any gene: 6. The CDR3 loop reads CASSVAGLAGGSYNEQFF. The CDR3 coding sequence is TGTGCCAGCAGCGTAGCTGGGTTAGCGGGAGGGTCCTACAATGAGCAGTTCTTC. Filled out from reference TRBV9 and TRBJ2-1, the complete variable domain reads DSGVTQTPKHLITATGQRVTLRCSPRSGDLSVYWYQQSLDQGLQFLIQYYNGEERAKGNILERFSAQQFPDLHSELNLSSLELGDSALYFCASSVAGLAGGSYNEQFFGPGTRLTVL.

This clone was observed once. The chain employs TRBV19 and TRBJ2-3, with D possibly matching TRBD2 (6 bases). The CDR3 runs 15 residues. V was shortened by 5 bases and J by 0 bases, with 12 bases between the two germline ends. The germline CDR1 and CDR2 sequences are LNHDA and SQIVND (reference sequence). The CDR3 loop is CASSPGDFSTDTQYF. The CDR3 DNA reads as TGTGCCAGTAGTCCTGGGGACTTTAGCACAGATACGCAGTATTTT.

The J gene is TRBJ1-1, the V gene TRBV9; possibly TRBD1 for D (5 bases). The CDR3 runs 14 residues. Germline CDR1 and CDR2: SGDLS and YYNGEE. The V gene lost 0 bases and the J gene lost 8 bases, with 14 bases spanning the gap. CDR3 residues: CASSVASRAGEAFF. The CDR3 DNA reads TGTGCCAGCAGCGTAGCGTCCAGGGCTGGGGAAGCTTTCTTT.

This chain uses TRBV28 with TRBJ2-5; 10 nucleotides align to TRBD1. V lost 5 bases to trimming and J lost 5 bases; unmatched junction nucleotides: 5. Germline lookup yields CDR1 MDHEN and CDR2 SYDVKM. This CDR3 contains 14 residues. The CDR3 bases are TGTGCCAGCAGTAAGACAGGGGGCGACGAGACCCAGTACTTC. Translated: CASSKTGGDETQYF. The full variable domain, completed using reference TRBV28 and TRBJ2-5, is DVKVTQSSRYLVKRTGEKVFLECVQDMDHENMFWYRQDPGLGLRLIYFSYDVKMKEKGDIPEGYSVSREKKERFSLILESASTNQTSMYLCASSKTGGDETQYFGPGTRLLVL.

The chain has TRBV4-3 and TRBJ1-6; no clear D gene. CDR1 and CDR2 from the germline V gene are LGHNA and YSLEER. This CDR3 is 16 amino acids long. Trimming removed 2 bases at V and 6 bases at J, with 14 bases between. The chain's CDR3 is CASSQTTTASNSPLHF. The CDR3 DNA follows: TGCGCCAGCAGCCAAACTACCACAGCCAGTAATTCACCCCTCCACTTT.

V usage is TRBV7-2 and J usage is TRBJ2-1; D uncertain. CDR1 and CDR2 from the germline V gene are SGHTA and FQGNSA. The ends were cut back, 5 bases at V and 1 base at J, with 3 bases in the middle. This CDR3 spans 12 amino acids. CDR3 residues: CASSPSYNEQFF. CDR3 sequence (DNA): TGTGCCAGCAGCCCATCCTACAATGAGCAGTTCTTC. Full variable domain (missing parts from reference TRBV7-2 and TRBJ2-1): GAGVSQSPSNKVTEKGKDVELRCDPISGHTALYWYRQSLGQGLEFLIYFQGNSAPDKSGLPSDRFSAERTGGSVSTLTIQRTQQEDSAVYLCASSPSYNEQFFGPGTRLTVL.

The rearrangement joins TRBV5-5 to TRBJ2-3; 9 bases map to TRBD2. V shed 1 base, J shed 3 bases, and the junction held 6 bases outside the gene matches. CDR3 length: 16 amino acids. Germline CDR1 is SGHKS and CDR2 is YYEKEE (reference sequence). In nucleotides, the CDR3 is TGTGCCAGCAGCTTGAATGTTGGACTAGCGACAGATACGCAGTATTTT. This codes for CASSLNVGLATDTQYF.

V and J are TRBV21-1 and TRBJ2-2; whether TRBD1, the table's D call, matches the DNA was not checked. TRBV21-1 is marked as a pseudogene. This CDR3 contains 16 residues. This CDR3 reads CAGGRQGAKRRSELFF. The CDR3 DNA sequence: TGTGCCGGAGGGAGACAGGGGGCAAAGCGGAGGTCGGAGCTGTTTTTT.

V usage is TRBV7-9 and J usage is TRBJ2-1; 10 bases are shared with TRBD2. CDR1 and CDR2 from the germline V gene are SEHNR and FQNEAQ (reference sequence). The CDR3 length is 14 residues. J lost 9 bases, V lost 5 bases, and 7 bases had no gene match. CDR3 in amino acids: CASSKSGRASEQFF. The CDR3 nucleotides are TGTGCCAGCAGCAAAAGCGGGAGGGCCAGTGAGCAGTTCTTC.

V and J are TRBV6-1 and TRBJ1-2, with no clear D. Germline CDR1 is MNHNS and CDR2 is SASEGT. This CDR3 has 14 residues. Trimming took 1 base from V and 2 from J, leaving 8 bases between them. The CDR3 protein is CASSEGYPNYGYTF. DNA for the CDR3: TGTGCCAGCAGTGAAGGTTATCCCAACTATGGCTACACCTTC.

The genes are TRBV30 and TRBJ1-2; 10 bases are a match to TRBD1. Germline CDR1 and CDR2: GTSNPN and SVGIG (reference sequence). Trimming removed 0 bases from V and 7 bases from J; junction bases left unmatched: 5. The CDR3 is made up of 14 amino acids. The CDR3 DNA is TGTGCCTGGAGTGTCCGGGACAGGGGAAGTGGCTACACCTTC. As protein: CAWSVRDRGSGYTF.

In DNA form, the CDR3 reads TGCGCCAGCAGCTCTTCCCGGACAGATACGCAGTATTTT. It codes for CASSSSRTDTQYF. The V gene is TRBV5-1, the J gene TRBJ2-3; no clear D gene. This CDR3 is 13 amino acids long. With 3 bases removed from V and 3 bases from J, the gap between germline ends came to 8 bases. Per germline, CDR1 SGHRS and CDR2 YFSETQ.

The chain has TRBV5-1 and TRBJ2-7, with a weak D call TRBD1 (5 bases). The CDR3 is 16 amino acids. Germline CDR1 SGHRS, CDR2 YFSETQ. V was pared by 0 bases and J by 5 bases, with 18 bases between. The CDR3 DNA follows: TGCGCCAGCAGCTTGGCCTCGGCAGGGTTAAGCAACGAGCAGTACTTC. This codes for CASSLASAGLSNEQYF.

This rearrangement joins TRBV6-5 to TRBJ2-3, with 8 bases identical to TRBD2. Germline V gives CDR1 MNHEY, CDR2 SVGAGI. The V and J ends lost 2 bases and 5 bases, in that order; junction bases with no gene match: 6. The CDR3 contains 15 residues. The CDR3 nucleotides are TGTGCCAGCAGTTACGCCAGCGGGAGAGGAGATACGCAGTATTTT. Translation: CASSYASGRGDTQYF.

V gene TRBV7-2 combines with J gene TRBJ1-3; D remains unclear. Trimming took 1 base from V and 0 from J, leaving 10 bases between them. CDR1 is SGHTA and CDR2 is FQGNSA in the germline V gene. The length of the CDR3 is 16 residues. The CDR3 nucleotides are TGTGCCAGCAGCTTAGGGAGGGTGAGCTCTGGAAACACCATATATTTT. This gives the protein CASSLGRVSSGNTIYF.

The V and J genes are TRBV15 and TRBJ2-3; D may be TRBD2 (6 bases). The CDR3 length is 16 residues. V was clipped by 3 bases and J by 2 bases, with 15 bases between them. From germline, CDR1 is LNHNV and CDR2 YYDKDF (reference sequence). The CDR3 nucleotides read TGTGCCACCAGCAGTGGTAGCGGCTACCCCACAGATACGCAGTATTTT. Amino acids: CATSSGSGYPTDTQYF.

The CDR3 spells CASSLGGQGTANEKLFF. CDR3 DNA sequence: TGTGCCAGCAGCTTAGGAGGACAGGGAACAGCTAATGAAAAACTGTTTTTT. The V and J genes are TRBV13 and TRBJ1-4, with TRBD1 matching 8 bases. Germline CDR1 is PRHDT and CDR2 is FYEKMQ (reference sequence). This CDR3 spans 17 amino acids. V dropped 0 bases and J dropped 3; count of bases not matched to a gene: 6.

This sequence joins TRBV15 and TRBJ2-3; D possibly corresponds to TRBD2 (7 bases). The germline V and J ends were trimmed by 4 bases and 0 bases, with 14 bases remaining between them. Germline V gene lookup returns CDR1 LNHNV and CDR2 YYDKDF (reference sequence). This CDR3 has 16 residues. The CDR3 here is CATSIWGGLSTDTQYF. For the CDR3, the DNA is TGTGCCACCAGCATATGGGGGGGCTTGAGCACAGATACGCAGTATTTT.

V gene TRBV14 combines with J gene TRBJ1-1, with 10 bases that match TRBD1. V shed 1 base, J shed 11 bases, and the junction held 7 bases outside the gene matches. This CDR3 is 14 amino acids long. The germline CDR1 and CDR2 sequences are SGHDN and FVKESK. The CDR3 protein is CASSQGPPGQGAFF. The DNA of the CDR3 is TGTGCCAGCAGCCAAGGGCCCCCGGGACAGGGGGCTTTCTTT. Full variable domain (missing parts from reference TRBV14 and TRBJ1-1): EAGVTQFPSHSVIEKGQTVTLRCDPISGHDNLYWYRRVMGKEIKFLLHFVKESKQDESGMPNNRFLAERTGGTYSTLKVQPAELEDSGVYFCASSQGPPGQGAFFGQGTRLTVV.

V and J are TRBV19 and TRBJ1-1; 12 bases are a match to TRBD1. The CDR3 totals 17 residues. The V gene end was trimmed by 5 bases and the J gene end by 0 bases; junction bases not matched to a gene: 7. CDR1 and CDR2 (germline): LNHDA, SQIVND (reference sequence). This chain's CDR3 is CASSPRDRGRMNTEAFF. As DNA, the CDR3 is TGTGCCAGTAGTCCCCGGGACAGGGGGCGGATGAACACTGAAGCTTTCTTT.

The genes are TRBV5-1 and TRBJ2-7; perhaps TRBD1 as D (6 bases). V shed 7 bases and J shed 0 bases, with 11 bases lying between them. The CDR3 has 13 amino acids. Germline V gives CDR1 SGHRS, CDR2 YFSETQ. The CDR3 sequence: CASADSNSYEQYF. In nucleotides, the CDR3 is TGCGCCAGCGCGGACAGTAACTCCTACGAGCAGTACTTC.